The clone carrying this TCR beta chain has just a few counts. Its target is unknown. The CDR3 covers 14 residues. V gave up 7 bases and J gave up 7 bases, with 19 bases separating them. CDR1 SGHTA and CDR2 FQGNSA come from the germline V gene. The data were taken from a study of beta chain features in type 1 diabetes. The study's findings and limits: Shorter TCRB CDR3s, moderately but significantly so, marked every one of the four CD4+ subsets in Type 1 diabetes patients.

The sequenced template was cDNA made from the entire isolated RNA. Here immunoSEQ multiplex PCR was the method, and the copy in TCRdb shows in-frame clones only, minus some. The sample holds hundreds of thousands of clones, more than 12% seen once. This receptor was taken from a man aged 18 to 35 with type 1 diabetes. The sample taken for sequencing was naive CD4+ T cells from blood. The chain is built from TRBV7-2 and TRBJ2-5; D possibly uses TRBD1 or TRBD2 (5 bases each). The CDR3 nucleotides read TGTGCCAGCAACCTACCGGGGACGGTTGGGACCCAGTACTTC. Translating gives CASNLPGTVGTQYF.